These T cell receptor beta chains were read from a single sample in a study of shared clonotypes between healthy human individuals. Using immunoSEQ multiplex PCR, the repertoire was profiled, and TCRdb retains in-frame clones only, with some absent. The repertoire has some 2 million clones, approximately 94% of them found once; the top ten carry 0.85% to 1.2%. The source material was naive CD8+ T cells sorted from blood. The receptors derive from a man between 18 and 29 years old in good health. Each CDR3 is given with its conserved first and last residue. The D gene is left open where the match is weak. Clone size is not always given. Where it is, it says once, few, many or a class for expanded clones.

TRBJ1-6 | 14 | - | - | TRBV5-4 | TGTGCCACTGCGGAGGGGGGAGGACTTTCACCCCTCCACTTT | CATAEGGGLSPLHF
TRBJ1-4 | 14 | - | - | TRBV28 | TGTGCCAGCAGTTTAAGGGGGGGATGGGAAAAACTGTTTTTT | CASSLRGGWEKLFF
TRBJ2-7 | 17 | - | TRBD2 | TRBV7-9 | TGTGCCAGCAGCTCACGATGGACCGGGACTAAGAACGACGAGCAGTACTTC | CASSSRWTGTKNDEQYF
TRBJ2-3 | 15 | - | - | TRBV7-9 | TGTGCCTGCGAACGGGAGATTAGTGAGTCAGATACGCAGTATTTT | CACEREISESDTQYF
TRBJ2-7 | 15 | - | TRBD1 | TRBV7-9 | TGTGCCAGCAGCTCCCTGGACAGGGATCTAGACGAGCAGTACTTC | CASSSLDRDLDEQYF
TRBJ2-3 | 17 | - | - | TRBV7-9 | TGTGCCAGCAGCTTAGTGGGGGACTCCTCCGGCACAGATACGCAGTATTTT | CASSLVGDSSGTDTQYF
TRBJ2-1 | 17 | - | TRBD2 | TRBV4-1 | TGCGCCAGCAGCCAAGGGACAGCGACTAGCGGATACAATGAGCAGTTCTTC | CASSQGTATSGYNEQFF
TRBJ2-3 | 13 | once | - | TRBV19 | TGTGCCAGTAGTATAGATATCGGGACTACGCAGTATTTT | CASSIDIGTTQYF
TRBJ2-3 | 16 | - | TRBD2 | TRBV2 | TGTGCCAGCAGTGAAGCGGGACTACCCAGCACAGATACGCAGTATTTT | CASSEAGLPSTDTQYF
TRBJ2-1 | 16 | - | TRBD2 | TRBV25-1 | TGTGCCGCGGGGGCGGCGGCGGGAGGTATCTACAATGAGCAGTTCTTC | CAAGAAAGGIYNEQFF
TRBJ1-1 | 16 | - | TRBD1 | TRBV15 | TGTGCCACCAGCAGAGAGACAGGGGAAATGAACACTGAAGCTTTCTTT | CATSRETGEMNTEAFF
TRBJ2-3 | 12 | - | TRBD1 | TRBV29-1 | TGCAGCGTCGAGGGACAGGGGAATACGCAGTATTTT | CSVEGQGNTQYF
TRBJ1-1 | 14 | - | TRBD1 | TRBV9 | TGTGCCAGCAGCAGGGACAGCATGAACACTGAAGCTTTCTTT | CASSRDSMNTEAFF
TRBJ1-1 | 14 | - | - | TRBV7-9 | TGTGCCAGCAGCTCCGGGGGCAGTGGGACTGAAGCTTTCTTT | CASSSGGSGTEAFF
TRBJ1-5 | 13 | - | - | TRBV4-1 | TGCGCCAGCAGCCAAGATGGAGTTCAGCCCCAGCATTTT | CASSQDGVQPQHF
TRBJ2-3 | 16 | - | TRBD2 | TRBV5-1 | TGCGCCAGCAGCTTCGACGTGGGACTAGCGACAGATACGCAGTATTTT | CASSFDVGLATDTQYF
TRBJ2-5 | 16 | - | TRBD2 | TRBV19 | TGTGCCAGTAGTTTGGGACTAGCGGGAAGGGCGGAGACCCAGTACTTC | CASSLGLAGRAETQYF
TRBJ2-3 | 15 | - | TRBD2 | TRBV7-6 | TGTGCCAGCAGTCCACTAGCGGGAGGAACAGATACGCAGTATTTT | CASSPLAGGTDTQYF
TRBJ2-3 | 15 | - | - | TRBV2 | TGTGCCAGCAGTGAAGCGGCTAGCATCACAGATACGCAGTATTTT | CASSEAASITDTQYF
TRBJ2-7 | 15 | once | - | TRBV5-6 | TGTGCCAGCAGCTCGGGGGCTAGCGGTACCTACGAGCAGTACTTC | CASSSGASGTYEQYF
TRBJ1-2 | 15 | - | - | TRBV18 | TGTGCCAGCTCACCCACGGGGGGGCTCGACTATGGCTACACCTTC | CASSPTGGLDYGYTF
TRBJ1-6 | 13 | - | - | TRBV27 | TGTGCCAGCAGTTCCACAGGGAATTCACCCCTCCACTTT | CASSSTGNSPLHF
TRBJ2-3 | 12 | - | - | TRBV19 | TGTGCCAGTAGTATTTCTACAGATACGCAGTATTTT | CASSISTDTQYF
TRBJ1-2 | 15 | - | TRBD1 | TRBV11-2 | TGTGCCAGCAGCTTTGCCGTGACAGGGACCTATGGCTACACCTTC | CASSFAVTGTYGYTF
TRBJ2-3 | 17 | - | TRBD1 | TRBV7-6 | TGTGCCAGCAGCTTAGCTGTATTTGGGACAGGTACCGATACGCAGTATTTT | CASSLAVFGTGTDTQYF
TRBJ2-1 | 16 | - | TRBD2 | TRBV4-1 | TGCGCCAGCAGCCAAGAACCGGGACTATATTACAATGAGCAGTTCTTC | CASSQEPGLYYNEQFF
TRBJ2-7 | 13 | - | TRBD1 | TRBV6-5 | TGTGCCAGCAGTTACGACAGGGCCTACGAGCAGTACTTC | CASSYDRAYEQYF
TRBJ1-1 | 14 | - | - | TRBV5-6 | TGTGCCAGCAGCTTGGCACAGTATAACACTGAAGCTTTCTTT | CASSLAQYNTEAFF
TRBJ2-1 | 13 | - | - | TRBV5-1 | TGCGCCAGCAGCTTGGATCGGAGGGATGAGCAGTTCTTC | CASSLDRRDEQFF
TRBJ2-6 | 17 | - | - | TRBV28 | TGTGCCAGCAGTTTAGGTCGAATAAGTCCTGGGGCCAACGTCCTGACTTTC | CASSLGRISPGANVLTF
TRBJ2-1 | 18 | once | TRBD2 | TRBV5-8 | TGTGCCAGCAGCGTGGAATTAGCGGGAGAAGGGTTTTACAATGAGCAGTTCTTC | CASSVELAGEGFYNEQFF
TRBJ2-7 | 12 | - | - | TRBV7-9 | TGTGCCAGCAGCAGGGTGGACCCCGCGTTGTACTTC | CASSRVDPALYF
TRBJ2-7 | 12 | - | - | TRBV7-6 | TGTGCCAGCAAAGGACAGTCCTACGAGCAGTACTTC | CASKGQSYEQYF
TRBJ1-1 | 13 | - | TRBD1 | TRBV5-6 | TGTGCCAGCAGCTCAGGGGGAAAAACTGAAGCTTTCTTT | CASSSGGKTEAFF
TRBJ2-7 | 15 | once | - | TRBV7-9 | TGTGCCAGCAGCTGGGACGGGACATACACCTACGAGCAGTACTTC | CASSWDGTYTYEQYF
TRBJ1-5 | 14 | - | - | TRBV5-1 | TGCGCCAGCAGCTTGGACAGTTCTAATCAGCCCCAGCATTTT | CASSLDSSNQPQHF
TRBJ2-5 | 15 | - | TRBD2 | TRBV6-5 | TGTGCCAGCAGCCGAGCGGGGGGGCCGGGGGAGACCCAGTACTTC | CASSRAGGPGETQYF
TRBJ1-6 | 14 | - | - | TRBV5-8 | TGTGCCAGCAGCTTCTCTCAAAGGACCTCACCCCTCCACTTT | CASSFSQRTSPLHF
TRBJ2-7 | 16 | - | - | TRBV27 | TGTGCCAGCAGTCCCTCCGTCGGGACGACCTATTACGAGCAGTACTTC | CASSPSVGTTYYEQYF
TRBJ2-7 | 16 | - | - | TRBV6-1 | TGTGCCAGCAGTGAATGGGTTGGTGAGGGGCTGCGCGAGCAGTACTTC | CASSEWVGEGLREQYF